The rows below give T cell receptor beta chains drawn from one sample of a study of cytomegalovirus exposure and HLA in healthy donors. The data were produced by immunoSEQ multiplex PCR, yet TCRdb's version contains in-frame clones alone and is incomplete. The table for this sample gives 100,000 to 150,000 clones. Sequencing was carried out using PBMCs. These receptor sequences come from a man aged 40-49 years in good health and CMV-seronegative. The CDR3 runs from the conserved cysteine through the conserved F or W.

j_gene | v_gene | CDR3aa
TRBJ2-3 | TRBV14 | CASSLLRTDTQYF
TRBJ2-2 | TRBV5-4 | CASSGQITGELFF
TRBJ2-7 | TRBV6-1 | CAAASGSSYEQYF
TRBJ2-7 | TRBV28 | CASSFLRGSYEQYF
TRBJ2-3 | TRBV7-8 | CASSLADRGLTDTQYF
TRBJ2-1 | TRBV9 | CASSPRRGPSDPYPYNEQFF
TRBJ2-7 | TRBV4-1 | CASSLGEGLYEQYF
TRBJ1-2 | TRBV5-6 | CASSSLEGRYGYTF
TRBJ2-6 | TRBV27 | CASSDQGTAGANVLTF
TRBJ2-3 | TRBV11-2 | CASSFGGSTDTQYF
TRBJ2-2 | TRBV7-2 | CASSPREGNTGELFF
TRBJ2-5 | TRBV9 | CASSVAGRGGKETQYF
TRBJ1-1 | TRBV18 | CASSRAGTGETEAFF
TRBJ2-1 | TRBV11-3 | CASSLRLGVGNEQFF
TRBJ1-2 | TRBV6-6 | CASSYSTGGNYGYTF
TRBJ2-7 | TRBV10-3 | CAISGGARPSSYEQYF
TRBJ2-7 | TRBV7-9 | CASSLGSGGRAAEQYF
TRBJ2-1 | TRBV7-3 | CASSFASGRSYNEQFF
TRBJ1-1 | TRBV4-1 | CASNNIGQTNTEAFF
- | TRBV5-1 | CASSWGDLGSEQYF
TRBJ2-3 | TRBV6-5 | CASSYVASGSTDTQYF
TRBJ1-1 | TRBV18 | CASSLSGMNTEAFF
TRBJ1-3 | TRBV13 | CASSLRGIHTIYF
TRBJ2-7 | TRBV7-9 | CASSLGLAGGGYEQYF
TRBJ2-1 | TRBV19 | CASSPLRQRGNEQFF
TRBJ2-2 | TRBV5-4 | CASSYGLNTGELFF
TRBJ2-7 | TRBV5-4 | CASSRLPGQNYEQYF
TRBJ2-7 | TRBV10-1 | CASSGGQGVGKWPYEQYF
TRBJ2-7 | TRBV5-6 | CASSLSREQYF
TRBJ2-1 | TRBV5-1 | CASSRRTGDSYNEQFF
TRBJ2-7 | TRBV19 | CASSPVGRGTSGSYEQYF
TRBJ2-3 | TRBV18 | CASSLESFQDTQYF
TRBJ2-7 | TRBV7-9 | CASSLGAGGPYEQYF
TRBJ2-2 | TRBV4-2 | CASSQQVGTSGSRTGELFF
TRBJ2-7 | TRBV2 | CASSQREARGEQYF
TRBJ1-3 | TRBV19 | CASSRTVAPGNTIYF
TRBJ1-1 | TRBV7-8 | CASSPSSGGRNTEAFF
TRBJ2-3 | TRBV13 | CASSPPLSTDTQYF
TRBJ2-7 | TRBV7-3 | CASSSSGRSYEQYF
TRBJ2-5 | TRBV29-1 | CGVGAGGQTQYF
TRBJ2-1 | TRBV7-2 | CASRLAGGGNNEQFF
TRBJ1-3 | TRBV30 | CAWSDLRGSSGNTIYF
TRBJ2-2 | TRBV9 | CASSPQRGWNTGELFF
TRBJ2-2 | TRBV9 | CASRATGGNTGELFF
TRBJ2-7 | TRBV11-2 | CASSLTSGPSFYEQYF
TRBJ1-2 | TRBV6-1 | CASSEAPGGRSGGYTF
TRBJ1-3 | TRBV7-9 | CASSSPGSGNTIYF
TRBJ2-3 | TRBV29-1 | CSVALQRGSQYF
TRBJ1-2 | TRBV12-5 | CASGLVTDVRIADGYTF
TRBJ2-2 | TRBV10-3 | CAISLLASGTGELFF